This is a list of T cell receptor beta chains from one sample in a study of blood T cell repertoires in COVID-19. The repertoire was sequenced with immunoSEQ multiplex PCR; TCRdb's copy has only in-frame clones and lacks some. The sample has 95,000 to 150,000 clones, 90% seen once; the top ten hold 3.8%. Sequencing input: peripheral blood. The receptors derive from a woman in her sixties or seventies with COVID-19, enrolled during active disease. Each CDR3 is given with its conserved first and last residue. The order of the fields is J gene, clone size, V gene, D gene, CDR3 protein, CDR3 DNA. The D gene is left open where the match is weak. For some rows the clone size is stated as once, few or many, or as a class when expanded; others skip it.

j_gene: TRBJ1-2; abundance: once; v_gene: TRBV4-2; d_gene: .; CDR3aa: CASSQGTGPRDGYTF; CDR3nt: TGTGCCAGCAGCCAAGGAACAGGGCCTCGGGATGGCTACACCTTC
j_gene: TRBJ1-1; abundance: .; v_gene: TRBV11-2; d_gene: .; CDR3aa: CASSFFPLPETEAFAEAFF; CDR3nt: TGTGCCAGCAGCTTTTTCCCCCTTCCGGAGACAGAGGCGTTCGCTGAAGCTTTCTTT
j_gene: TRBJ1-1; abundance: .; v_gene: TRBV6-5; d_gene: .; CDR3aa: CARRRGRRDTEAFF; CDR3nt: TGTGCCAGGAGGAGGGGAAGAAGGGACACTGAAGCTTTCTTT
j_gene: TRBJ1-2; abundance: once; v_gene: TRBV12-3/TRBV12-4; d_gene: TRBD1; CDR3aa: CASRPTGGYGYTF; CDR3nt: TGTGCCAGCAGGCCCACAGGGGGTTATGGCTACACCTTC
j_gene: TRBJ1-4; abundance: once; v_gene: TRBV6-6; d_gene: .; CDR3aa: CASSPLWQGSVNEKLFF; CDR3nt: TGTGCCAGCAGTCCCCTGTGGCAGGGATCGGTTAATGAAAAACTGTTTTTT
j_gene: TRBJ1-4; abundance: .; v_gene: TRBV2; d_gene: .; CDR3aa: CASSDPLGGGLREKLFF; CDR3nt: TGTGCCAGCAGTGATCCTCTAGGGGGAGGGTTGCGGGAAAAACTGTTTTTT
j_gene: TRBJ2-2; abundance: .; v_gene: TRBV11-2; d_gene: .; CDR3aa: CASSLFRGRGTGELFF; CDR3nt: TGTGCCAGCAGCTTATTTAGAGGGAGAGGCACCGGGGAGCTGTTTTTT
j_gene: TRBJ2-3; abundance: .; v_gene: TRBV7-2; d_gene: .; CDR3aa: CASSLFGTDTQYF; CDR3nt: TGTGCCAGCAGCTTATTCGGTACAGATACGCAGTATTTT
j_gene: TRBJ1-2; abundance: few; v_gene: TRBV27; d_gene: TRBD1; CDR3aa: CASSLGFRGYGYTF; CDR3nt: TGTGCCAGCAGTTTAGGGTTCAGGGGGTATGGCTACACCTTC
j_gene: TRBJ2-5; abundance: few; v_gene: TRBV7-9; d_gene: .; CDR3aa: CASSPYQVQETQYF; CDR3nt: TGTGCCAGCAGCCCCTATCAAGTCCAAGAGACCCAGTACTTC
j_gene: TRBJ2-3; abundance: .; v_gene: TRBV6-5; d_gene: TRBD1; CDR3aa: CASRISEPGGNTQYF; CDR3nt: TGTGCCAGCAGAATCTCCGAACCAGGGGGTAATACGCAGTATTTT
j_gene: TRBJ2-3; abundance: .; v_gene: TRBV5-1; d_gene: TRBD2; CDR3aa: CASSLVFSGEGTDTQYF; CDR3nt: TGCGCCAGCAGCTTGGTTTTCAGCGGGGAAGGCACAGATACGCAGTATTTT
j_gene: TRBJ1-2; abundance: .; v_gene: TRBV18; d_gene: .; CDR3aa: CASSPPFGGYTF; CDR3nt: TGTGCCAGCTCACCACCTTTCGGTGGCTACACCTTC
j_gene: TRBJ1-2; abundance: .; v_gene: TRBV2; d_gene: .; CDR3aa: CASTNGHSNYGYTF; CDR3nt: TGTGCCAGCACTAATGGACATTCTAACTATGGCTACACCTTC
j_gene: TRBJ2-7; abundance: .; v_gene: TRBV27; d_gene: TRBD1; CDR3aa: CASSLTGSSYEQYF; CDR3nt: TGTGCCAGCAGTTTGACAGGGTCCTCCTACGAGCAGTACTTC
j_gene: TRBJ2-3; abundance: .; v_gene: TRBV10-2; d_gene: TRBD2; CDR3aa: CASSDSPSGGHF; CDR3nt: TGCGCCAGCAGTGATTCGCCTAGCGGGGGGCATTTT
j_gene: TRBJ1-4; abundance: .; v_gene: TRBV5-1; d_gene: .; CDR3aa: CASSLNGGNEKLFF; CDR3nt: TGCGCCAGCAGCTTGAATGGGGGGAATGAAAAACTGTTTTTT
j_gene: TRBJ2-1; abundance: .; v_gene: TRBV4-3; d_gene: .; CDR3aa: CASSQATGDFYNEQFF; CDR3nt: TGCGCCAGCAGCCAAGCAACGGGGGATTTTTACAATGAGCAGTTCTTC
j_gene: TRBJ1-2; abundance: .; v_gene: TRBV19; d_gene: TRBD1; CDR3aa: CASALGQGARGYTF; CDR3nt: TGTGCCAGTGCCCTCGGACAGGGGGCTCGCGGCTACACCTTC
j_gene: TRBJ2-7; abundance: .; v_gene: TRBV10-3; d_gene: .; CDR3aa: CAISVQTEQYF; CDR3nt: TGTGCCATCAGTGTTCAGACAGAGCAGTACTTC
j_gene: TRBJ2-3; abundance: .; v_gene: TRBV15; d_gene: TRBD2; CDR3aa: CATSREISGGALWADTQYF; CDR3nt: TGTGCCACCAGCAGAGAAATAAGCGGGGGGGCGTTGTGGGCAGATACGCAGTATTTT
j_gene: TRBJ2-3; abundance: .; v_gene: TRBV10-3; d_gene: .; CDR3aa: CAISPGQTSTDTQYF; CDR3nt: TGTGCCATCAGCCCTGGACAGACTAGCACAGATACGCAGTATTTT
j_gene: TRBJ2-3; abundance: .; v_gene: TRBV3-1/TRBV3-2; d_gene: TRBD2; CDR3aa: CASSPGTSGGSTDTQYF; CDR3nt: TGTGCCAGCAGCCCGGGGACTAGCGGGGGTAGCACAGATACGCAGTATTTT
j_gene: TRBJ1-1; abundance: .; v_gene: TRBV9; d_gene: TRBD1; CDR3aa: CASSDGTGGANTEAFF; CDR3nt: TGTGCCAGCAGTGACGGGACAGGGGGCGCAAACACTGAAGCTTTCTTT
j_gene: TRBJ1-2; abundance: few; v_gene: TRBV10-1; d_gene: TRBD1; CDR3aa: CASSESTGTNYGYTF; CDR3nt: TGCGCCAGCAGTGAGTCGACAGGGACTAACTATGGCTACACCTTC
j_gene: TRBJ1-1; abundance: .; v_gene: TRBV19; d_gene: TRBD1; CDR3aa: CASSIDRTGTGAFF; CDR3nt: TGTGCCAGTAGTATAGATAGGACAGGGACCGGAGCTTTCTTT
j_gene: TRBJ1-4; abundance: .; v_gene: TRBV12-3/TRBV12-4; d_gene: .; CDR3aa: CASTRGVEKLFF; CDR3nt: TGTGCCAGCACCAGGGGTGTGGAAAAACTGTTTTTT
j_gene: TRBJ2-1; abundance: .; v_gene: TRBV3-1/TRBV3-2; d_gene: TRBD1; CDR3aa: CASSQGGTGYDEQFF; CDR3nt: TGTGCCAGCAGCCAAGGTGGGACAGGGTACGATGAGCAGTTCTTC
j_gene: TRBJ1-6; abundance: .; v_gene: TRBV3-1/TRBV3-2; d_gene: .; CDR3aa: CASSPQITPGLKSSYNSPLHF; CDR3nt: TGTGCCAGCAGCCCCCAAATAACCCCGGGACTCAAGAGCTCCTATAATTCACCCCTCCACTTT
j_gene: TRBJ2-1; abundance: .; v_gene: TRBV30; d_gene: .; CDR3aa: CAWSVPAGLWQFF; CDR3nt: TGTGCCTGGAGTGTACCGGCGGGGTTGTGGCAGTTCTTC
j_gene: TRBJ2-5; abundance: once; v_gene: TRBV30; d_gene: .; CDR3aa: CAWKEGPQLETQYF; CDR3nt: TGTGCCTGGAAAGAGGGTCCCCAATTGGAGACCCAGTACTTC
j_gene: TRBJ1-2; abundance: .; v_gene: TRBV7-9; d_gene: .; CDR3aa: CASSSRAGFDYGYTF; CDR3nt: TGTGCCAGCAGCTCCCGGGCGGGGTTTGACTATGGCTACACCTTC
j_gene: TRBJ2-3; abundance: .; v_gene: TRBV9; d_gene: .; CDR3aa: CASSVTPTDTQYF; CDR3nt: TGTGCCAGCAGCGTAACTCCCACAGATACGCAGTATTTT
j_gene: TRBJ1-6; abundance: .; v_gene: TRBV5-4; d_gene: .; CDR3aa: CASSLQQGQSPLHF; CDR3nt: TGTGCCAGCAGCTTGCAGCAGGGTCAGTCACCCCTCCACTTT
j_gene: TRBJ2-5; abundance: once; v_gene: TRBV3-1/TRBV3-2; d_gene: TRBD2; CDR3aa: CASSQDTSGGFQTQYF; CDR3nt: TGTGCCAGCAGCCAAGATACTAGCGGGGGGTTTCAGACCCAGTACTTC
j_gene: TRBJ1-2; abundance: .; v_gene: TRBV7-2; d_gene: .; CDR3aa: CASSLEVGQGLSGYTF; CDR3nt: TGTGCCAGCAGCTTAGAGGTTGGGCAGGGGTTGAGCGGCTACACCTTC
j_gene: TRBJ2-5; abundance: few; v_gene: TRBV6-2/TRBV6-3; d_gene: TRBD2; CDR3aa: CASSHLSGAETQYF; CDR3nt: TGTGCCAGCAGTCACCTCAGCGGGGCGGAGACCCAGTACTTC
j_gene: TRBJ1-4; abundance: .; v_gene: TRBV2; d_gene: .; CDR3aa: CASSLNRPTNEKLFF; CDR3nt: TGTGCCAGCAGTTTAAACAGGCCGACTAATGAAAAACTGTTTTTT
j_gene: TRBJ1-4; abundance: .; v_gene: TRBV4-3; d_gene: TRBD1; CDR3aa: CASSPRQGAANEKLFF; CDR3nt: TGCGCCAGCAGCCCCAGACAGGGCGCGGCTAATGAAAAACTGTTTTTT
j_gene: TRBJ2-7; abundance: .; v_gene: TRBV5-4; d_gene: TRBD1; CDR3aa: CASSFGTGYEQYF; CDR3nt: TGTGCCAGCAGCTTCGGGACAGGGTACGAGCAGTACTTC
j_gene: TRBJ2-7; abundance: .; v_gene: TRBV11-2; d_gene: TRBD2; CDR3aa: CASSRLRSGGEQYF; CDR3nt: TGTGCCAGCAGCCGACTACGATCGGGGGGCGAGCAGTACTTC
j_gene: TRBJ2-2; abundance: .; v_gene: TRBV6-5; d_gene: TRBD1; CDR3aa: CASSYRTGASGELFF; CDR3nt: TGTGCCAGCAGTTACCGGACAGGGGCGAGCGGGGAGCTGTTTTTT
j_gene: TRBJ1-4; abundance: .; v_gene: TRBV7-2; d_gene: TRBD1; CDR3aa: CASSQGQGREKLFF; CDR3nt: TGTGCCAGCAGCCAAGGACAGGGACGGGAAAAACTGTTTTTT
j_gene: TRBJ1-1; abundance: .; v_gene: TRBV11-2; d_gene: .; CDR3aa: CASSPDPTGNTEAFF; CDR3nt: TGTGCCAGCAGCCCAGACCCCACGGGGAACACTGAAGCTTTCTTT